This T cell receptor beta chain derives from a study of blood T cell repertoires in COVID-19. This clone has just one count. Method: immunoSEQ multiplex PCR; TCRdb's copy keeps in-frame clones and lacks some. This sample yields about 120,000 clones, of which roughly 84% are seen a single time; roughly 4% belongs to the top ten. V was pared by 3 bases and J by 5 bases, with 8 bases of the junction left unmatched. The CDR3 is 16 amino acids. Looked up from germline, CDR1 is WSHSY and CDR2 is SAAADI. The sample taken for sequencing was PBMCs or T cells enriched from blood (not recorded which). This chain connects TRBV10-2 to TRBJ2-5, with TRBD1 matching over 11 bases. This receptor was obtained from a woman aged 30 to 39 who had recovered from COVID-19. CDR3: CASSEQGTGGRETQYF. CDR3 sequence (DNA): TGCGCCAGCAGTGAACAAGGGACAGGGGGGAGGGAGACCCAGTACTTC.